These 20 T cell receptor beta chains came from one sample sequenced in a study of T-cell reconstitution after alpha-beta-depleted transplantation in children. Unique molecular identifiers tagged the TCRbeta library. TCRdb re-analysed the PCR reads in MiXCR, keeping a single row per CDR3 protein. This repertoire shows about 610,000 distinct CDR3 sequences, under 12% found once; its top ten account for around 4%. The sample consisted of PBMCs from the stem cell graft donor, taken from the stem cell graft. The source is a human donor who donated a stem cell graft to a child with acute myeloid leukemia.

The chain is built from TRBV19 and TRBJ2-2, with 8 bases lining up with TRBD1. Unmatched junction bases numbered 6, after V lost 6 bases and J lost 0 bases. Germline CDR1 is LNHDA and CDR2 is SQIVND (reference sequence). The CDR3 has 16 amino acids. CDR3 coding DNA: TGTGCCAGTAGGCTCCCAGGGGGCGCGAACACCGGGGAGCTGTTTTTT. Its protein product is CASRLPGGANTGELFF. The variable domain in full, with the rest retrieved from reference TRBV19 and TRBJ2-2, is DGGITQSPKYLFRKEGQNVTLSCEQNLNHDAMYWYRQDPGQGLRLIYYSQIVNDFQKGDIAEGYSVSREKKESFPLTVTSAQKNPTAFYLCASRLPGGANTGELFFGEGSRLTVL.

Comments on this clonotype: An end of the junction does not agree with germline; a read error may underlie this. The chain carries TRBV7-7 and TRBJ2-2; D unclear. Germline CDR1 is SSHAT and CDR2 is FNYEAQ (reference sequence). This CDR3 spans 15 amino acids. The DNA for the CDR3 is TGTGCTAGCAGCCGAGACAAGACCAACACCGGGGAGCTGTTTTTT. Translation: CASSRDKTNTGELFF.

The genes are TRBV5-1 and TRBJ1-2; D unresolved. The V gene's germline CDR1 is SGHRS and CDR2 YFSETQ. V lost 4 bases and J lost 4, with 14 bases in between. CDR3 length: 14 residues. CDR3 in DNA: TGCGCCAGCAGCCGTGACGGCGTGGGCTATGGCTACACCTTC. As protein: CASSRDGVGYGYTF.

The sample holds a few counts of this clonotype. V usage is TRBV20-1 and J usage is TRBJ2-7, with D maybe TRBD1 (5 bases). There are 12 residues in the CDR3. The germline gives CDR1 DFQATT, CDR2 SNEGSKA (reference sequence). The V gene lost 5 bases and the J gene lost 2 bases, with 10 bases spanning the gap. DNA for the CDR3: TGCAGTGCTCTACAGGTAGCCTACGAGCAGTACTTC. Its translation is CSALQVAYEQYF.

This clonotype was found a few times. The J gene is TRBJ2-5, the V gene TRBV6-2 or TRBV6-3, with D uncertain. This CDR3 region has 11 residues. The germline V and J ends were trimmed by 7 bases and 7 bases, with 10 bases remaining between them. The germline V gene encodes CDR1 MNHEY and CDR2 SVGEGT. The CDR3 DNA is TGTGCCAGCACCCTATCATCGACCCAGTACTTC. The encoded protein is CASTLSSTQYF.

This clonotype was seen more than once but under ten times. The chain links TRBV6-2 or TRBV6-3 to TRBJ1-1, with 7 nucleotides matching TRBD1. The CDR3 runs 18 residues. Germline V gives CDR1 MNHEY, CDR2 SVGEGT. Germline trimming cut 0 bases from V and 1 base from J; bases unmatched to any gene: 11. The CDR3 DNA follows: TGTGCCAGCAGTTACTCGACAGGGAGGAGGCAAAGGAACACTGAAGCTTTCTTT. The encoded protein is CASSYSTGRRQRNTEAFF.

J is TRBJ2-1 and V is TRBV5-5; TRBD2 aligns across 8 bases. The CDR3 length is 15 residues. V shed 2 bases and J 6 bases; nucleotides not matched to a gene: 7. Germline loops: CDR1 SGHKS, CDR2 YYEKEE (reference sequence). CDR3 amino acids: CASSLSAGEINEQFF. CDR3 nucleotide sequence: TGTGCCAGCAGCTTATCAGCGGGAGAGATCAATGAGCAGTTCTTC.

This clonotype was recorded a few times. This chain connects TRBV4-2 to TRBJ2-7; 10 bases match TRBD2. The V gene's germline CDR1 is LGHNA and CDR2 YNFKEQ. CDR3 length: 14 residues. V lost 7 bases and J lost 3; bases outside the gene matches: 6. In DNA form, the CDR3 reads TGTGCCAGCATCCCTAGCGGGAGAGGCTACGAGCAGTACTTC. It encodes CASIPSGRGYEQYF.

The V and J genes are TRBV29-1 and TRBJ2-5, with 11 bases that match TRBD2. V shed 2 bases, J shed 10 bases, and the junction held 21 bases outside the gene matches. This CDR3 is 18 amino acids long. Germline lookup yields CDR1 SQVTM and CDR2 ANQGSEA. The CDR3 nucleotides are TGCAGCGTTGAAAGGCGCGTTAGCTCCGGGACTAGCGGACCGGACCAGTACTTC. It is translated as CSVERRVSSGTSGPDQYF.

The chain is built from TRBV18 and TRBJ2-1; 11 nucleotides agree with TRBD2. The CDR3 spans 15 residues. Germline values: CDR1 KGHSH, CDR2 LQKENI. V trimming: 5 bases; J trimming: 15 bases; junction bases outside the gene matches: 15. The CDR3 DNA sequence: TGTGCCAGCTCAGTATCCGGCGCGGGACTAGCGGAGGTGTTCTTC. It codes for CASSVSGAGLAEVFF.

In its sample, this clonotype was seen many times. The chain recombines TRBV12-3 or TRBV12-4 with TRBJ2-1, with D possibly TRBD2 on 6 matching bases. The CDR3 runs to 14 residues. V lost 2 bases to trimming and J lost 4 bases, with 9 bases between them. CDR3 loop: CASSLQDYYNEQFF. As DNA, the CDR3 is TGTGCCAGCAGTTTACAGGACTATTACAATGAGCAGTTCTTC.

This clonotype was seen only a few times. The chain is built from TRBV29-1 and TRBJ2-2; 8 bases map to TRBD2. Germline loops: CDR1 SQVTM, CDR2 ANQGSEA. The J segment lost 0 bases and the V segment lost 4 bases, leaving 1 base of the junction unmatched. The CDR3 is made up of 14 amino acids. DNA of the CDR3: TGCAGCGTTGGGCGGGGGGCGAACACCGGGGAGCTGTTTTTT. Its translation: CSVGRGANTGELFF.

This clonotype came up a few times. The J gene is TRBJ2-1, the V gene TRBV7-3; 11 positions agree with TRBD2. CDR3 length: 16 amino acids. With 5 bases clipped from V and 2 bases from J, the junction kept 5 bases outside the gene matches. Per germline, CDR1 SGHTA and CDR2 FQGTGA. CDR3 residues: CASSQGGLAAYNEQFF. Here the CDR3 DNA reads TGTGCCAGCAGCCAGGGGGGACTAGCGGCCTACAATGAGCAGTTCTTC.

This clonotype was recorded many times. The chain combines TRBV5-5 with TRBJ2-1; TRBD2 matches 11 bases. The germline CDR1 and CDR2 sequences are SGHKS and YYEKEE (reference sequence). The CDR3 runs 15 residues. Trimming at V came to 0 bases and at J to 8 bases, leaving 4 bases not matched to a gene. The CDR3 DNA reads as TGTGCCAGCAGCTTGGAACTAGCGGGAGTCTATGAGCAGTTCTTC. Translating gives CASSLELAGVYEQFF.

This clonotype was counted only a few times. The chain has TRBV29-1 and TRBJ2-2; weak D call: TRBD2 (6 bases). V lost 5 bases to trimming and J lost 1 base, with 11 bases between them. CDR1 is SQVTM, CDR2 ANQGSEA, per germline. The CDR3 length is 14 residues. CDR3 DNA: TGCAGCGTTCAGGGAGGCCAGAACACCGGGGAGCTGTTTTTT. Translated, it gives CSVQGGQNTGELFF.

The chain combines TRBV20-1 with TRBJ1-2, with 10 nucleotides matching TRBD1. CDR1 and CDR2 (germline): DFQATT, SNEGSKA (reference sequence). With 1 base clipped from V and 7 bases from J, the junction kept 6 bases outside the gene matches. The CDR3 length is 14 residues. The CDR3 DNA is TGCAGTGCTAGAGGGATGACAGGGGGCTTTGGCTACACCTTC. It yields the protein CSARGMTGGFGYTF.

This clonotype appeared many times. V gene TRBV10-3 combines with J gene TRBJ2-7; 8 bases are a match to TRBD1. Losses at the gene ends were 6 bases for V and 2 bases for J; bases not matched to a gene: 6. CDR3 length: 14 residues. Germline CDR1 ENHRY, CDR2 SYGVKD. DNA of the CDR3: TGTGCCATCAGCGCACCGACAGGGGCCTACGAGCAGTACTTC. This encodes CAISAPTGAYEQYF.

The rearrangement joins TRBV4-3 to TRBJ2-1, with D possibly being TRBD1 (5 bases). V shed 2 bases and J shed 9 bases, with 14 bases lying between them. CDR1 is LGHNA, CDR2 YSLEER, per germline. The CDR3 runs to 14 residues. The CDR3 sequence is CASSQNPTDTEQFF. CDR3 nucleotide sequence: TGCGCCAGCAGCCAAAACCCTACGGACACTGAGCAGTTCTTC.

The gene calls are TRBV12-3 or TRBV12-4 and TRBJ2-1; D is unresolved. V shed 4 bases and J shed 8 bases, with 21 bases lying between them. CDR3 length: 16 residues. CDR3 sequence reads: CASSWRSSEQVDEQFF. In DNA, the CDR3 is TGTGCCAGCAGTTGGCGTTCCAGCGAGCAGGTGGATGAGCAGTTCTTC.

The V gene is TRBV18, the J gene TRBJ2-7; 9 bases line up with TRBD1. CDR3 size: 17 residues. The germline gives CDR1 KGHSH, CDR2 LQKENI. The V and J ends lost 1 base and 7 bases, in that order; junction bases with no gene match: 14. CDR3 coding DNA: TGTGCCAGCTCACCACTAGCCCGGGACAGGGCCTCGAGGGAGCAGTACTTC. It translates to CASSPLARDRASREQYF.